The subject of this entry is one T cell receptor (beta chain). Antigen specificity is unknown. Although they were nominally healthy when sampled, donors likely had unrecorded immune exposures. In the PCR, 60 Vbeta and 13 Jbeta primers were used. Clones were read by immunoSEQ multiplex PCR, and TCRdb kept only the in-frame ones, dropping some. The repertoire holds 150,000 to 200,000 clones, 82% seen once, with approximately 1.5% in the top ten. In germline, CDR1 is LNHDA, CDR2 SQIVND (reference sequence). The CDR3 runs 16 residues. V gave up 6 bases and J gave up 5 bases; unmatched junction bases: 14. This sample was included in a study of cytomegalovirus exposure and HLA in healthy donors. Points from the study as a whole: TCR beta V- and J-gene trimming was later associated with a missense DCLRE1C variant.

This chain links TRBV19 with TRBJ2-3; 7 bases line up with TRBD2. The receptor was derived from a girl aged 5 to 17 in good health and CMV-seropositive. The material sequenced was PBMCs. The CDR3 DNA reads as TGTGCCAGTAGGTCGGTTGAGGGCGGGGGAGGAGATACGCAGTATTTT. It is translated as CASRSVEGGGGDTQYF. Looking up the rest from reference TRBV19 and TRBJ2-3 gives the full variable domain: DGGITQSPKYLFRKEGQNVTLSCEQNLNHDAMYWYRQDPGQGLRLIYYSQIVNDFQKGDIAEGYSVSREKKESFPLTVTSAQKNPTAFYLCASRSVEGGGGDTQYFGPGTRLTVL.